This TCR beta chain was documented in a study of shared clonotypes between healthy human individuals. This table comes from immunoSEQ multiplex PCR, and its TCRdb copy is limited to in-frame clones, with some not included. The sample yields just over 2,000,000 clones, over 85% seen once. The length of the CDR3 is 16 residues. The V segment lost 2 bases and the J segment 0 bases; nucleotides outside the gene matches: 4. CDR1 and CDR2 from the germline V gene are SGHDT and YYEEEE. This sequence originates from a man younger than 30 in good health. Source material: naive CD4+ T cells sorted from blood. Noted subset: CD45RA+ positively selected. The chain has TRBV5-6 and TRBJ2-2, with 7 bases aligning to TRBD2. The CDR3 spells CASSFQSGANTGELFF. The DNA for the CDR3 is TGTGCCAGCAGCTTCCAAAGCGGGGCGAACACCGGGGAGCTGTTTTTT.